A selection of T cell receptor beta chains follows, all from one sample in a study of cytomegalovirus exposure and HLA in healthy donors. Here immunoSEQ multiplex PCR was the method, and the copy in TCRdb shows in-frame clones only, minus some. This sample has 55,000 to 80,000 clones; about 94% occur once, and the top ten carry about 1.5%. The sample consisted of PBMCs. The source is a man aged 18-30 years in good health and CMV-seropositive. Each CDR3 is given with its conserved first and last residue. The D gene is left open where the match is weak.

cdr3_aa: CASGGRGLNQPQHF
cdr3_nt: TGTGCCAGCGGGGGGAGAGGGCTCAATCAGCCCCAGCATTTT
j_call: TRBJ1-5
v_call: TRBV9
d_call: .

cdr3_aa: CASSQEVGRSYTDTQYF
cdr3_nt: TGCGCCAGCAGCCAAGAAGTCGGTCGATCATACACAGATACGCAGTATTTT
j_call: TRBJ2-3
v_call: TRBV4-1
d_call: .

cdr3_aa: CASSQQENQPQHF
cdr3_nt: TGTGCCAGCAGCCAACAAGAAAATCAGCCCCAGCATTTT
j_call: TRBJ1-5
v_call: TRBV7-7
d_call: .

cdr3_aa: CAISVGQGNEQYF
cdr3_nt: TGTGCCATCAGTGTGGGACAGGGGAACGAGCAGTACTTC
j_call: TRBJ2-7
v_call: TRBV10-3
d_call: TRBD1

cdr3_aa: CASSGLAGGPKEQYF
cdr3_nt: TGTGCCAGCAGCGGACTAGCGGGAGGGCCGAAAGAGCAGTACTTC
j_call: TRBJ2-7
v_call: TRBV9
d_call: TRBD2

cdr3_aa: CASSYSRNTEAFF
cdr3_nt: TGTGCCAGCAGTTACTCGAGGAACACTGAAGCTTTCTTT
j_call: TRBJ1-1
v_call: TRBV6-6
d_call: .

cdr3_aa: CASKGQGAYNEQFF
cdr3_nt: TGTGCCAGCAAAGGACAGGGGGCTTACAATGAGCAGTTCTTC
j_call: TRBJ2-1
v_call: TRBV14
d_call: TRBD1

cdr3_aa: CSGGRQPDTQYF
cdr3_nt: TGCAGCGGGGGCAGACAACCAGATACGCAGTATTTT
j_call: TRBJ2-3
v_call: TRBV29-1
d_call: .

cdr3_aa: CASQTGDYEQYF
cdr3_nt: TGTGCCAGCCAAACGGGGGACTACGAGCAGTACTTC
j_call: TRBJ2-7
v_call: TRBV6-1
d_call: .

cdr3_aa: CARSPPSDRGGADTQYF
cdr3_nt: TGTGCCAGAAGCCCCCCTAGCGACAGGGGAGGTGCAGATACGCAGTATTTT
j_call: TRBJ2-3
v_call: TRBV5-3
d_call: TRBD1